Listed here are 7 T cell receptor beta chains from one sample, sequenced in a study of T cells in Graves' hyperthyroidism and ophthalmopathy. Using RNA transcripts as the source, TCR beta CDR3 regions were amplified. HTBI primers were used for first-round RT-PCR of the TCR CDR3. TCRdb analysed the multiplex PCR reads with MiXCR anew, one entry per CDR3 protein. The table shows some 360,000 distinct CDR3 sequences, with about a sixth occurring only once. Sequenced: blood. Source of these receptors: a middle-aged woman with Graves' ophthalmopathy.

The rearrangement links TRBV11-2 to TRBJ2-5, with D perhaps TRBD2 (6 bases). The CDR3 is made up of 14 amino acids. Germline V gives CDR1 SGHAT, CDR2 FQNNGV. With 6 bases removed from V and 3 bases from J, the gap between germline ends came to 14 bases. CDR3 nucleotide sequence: TGTGCCAGCAGTCATAGCGGAGGCGAAGAGACCCAGTACTTC. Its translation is CASSHSGGEETQYF.

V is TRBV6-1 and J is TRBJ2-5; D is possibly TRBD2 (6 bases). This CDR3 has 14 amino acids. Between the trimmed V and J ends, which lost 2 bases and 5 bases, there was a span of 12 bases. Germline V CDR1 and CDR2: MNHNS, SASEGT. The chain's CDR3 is CASSETGARETQYF. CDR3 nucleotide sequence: TGTGCCAGCAGTGAAACGGGAGCCCGTGAGACCCAGTACTTC.

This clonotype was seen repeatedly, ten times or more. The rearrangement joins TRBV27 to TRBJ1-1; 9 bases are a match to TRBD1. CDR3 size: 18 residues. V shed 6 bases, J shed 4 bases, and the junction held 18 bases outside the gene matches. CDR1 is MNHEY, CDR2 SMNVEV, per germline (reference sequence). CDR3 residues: CASRAGTGRILVVTEAFF. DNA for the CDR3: TGTGCCAGCAGAGCCGGGACAGGGAGAATCTTGGTCGTCACTGAAGCTTTCTTT.

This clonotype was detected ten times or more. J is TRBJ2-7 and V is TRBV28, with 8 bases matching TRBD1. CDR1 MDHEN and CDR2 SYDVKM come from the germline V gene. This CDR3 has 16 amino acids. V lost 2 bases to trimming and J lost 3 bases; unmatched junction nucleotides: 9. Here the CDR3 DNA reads TGTGCCAGCAGTTTACGCCCAGGGGGCTTATTCTACGAGCAGTACTTC. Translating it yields CASSLRPGGLFYEQYF.

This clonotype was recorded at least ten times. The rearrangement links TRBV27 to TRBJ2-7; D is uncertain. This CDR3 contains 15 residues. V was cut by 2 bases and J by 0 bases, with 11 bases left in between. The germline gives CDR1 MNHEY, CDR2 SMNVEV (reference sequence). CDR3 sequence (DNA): TGTGCCAGCAGTTTAGTTCCCGCCACCTCCTACGAGCAGTACTTC. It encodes CASSLVPATSYEQYF.

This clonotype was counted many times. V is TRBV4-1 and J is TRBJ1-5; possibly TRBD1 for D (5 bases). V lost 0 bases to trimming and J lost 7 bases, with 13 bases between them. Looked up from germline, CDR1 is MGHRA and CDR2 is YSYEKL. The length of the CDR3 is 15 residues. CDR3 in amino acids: CASSQDGGVGQPQHF. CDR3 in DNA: TGCGCCAGCAGCCAAGATGGAGGGGTAGGACAGCCCCAGCATTTT.

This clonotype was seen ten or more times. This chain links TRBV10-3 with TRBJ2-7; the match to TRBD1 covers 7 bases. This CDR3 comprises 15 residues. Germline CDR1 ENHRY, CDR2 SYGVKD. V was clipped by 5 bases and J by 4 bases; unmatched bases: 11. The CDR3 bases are TGTGCCATCAGTCTAGCTGACAGGGACAATTACGAGCAGTACTTC. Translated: CAISLADRDNYEQYF.